This TCR beta chain was recorded in a study of Ad26.COV2.S vaccination and SARS-CoV-2 variants. To note about this clone: The antigen remains undetermined.

The V gene's germline CDR1 is SEHNR and CDR2 FQNEAQ (reference sequence). V was shortened by 5 bases and J by 0 bases, with 14 bases between the two germline ends. The CDR3 contains 15 residues. Regarding the study as a whole: Substantial response breadth was reportedly seen for spike-specific CD8+ and CD4+ T cells after vaccination.

The table came from immunoSEQ multiplex PCR; TCRdb's copy has only in-frame clones and leaves some out. The sample has over 110,000 clones; roughly 89% are singletons. The TCR comes from a human donor who had recovered from COVID-19. This rearrangement joins TRBV7-9 to TRBJ2-7; no clear D gene. The source material was peripheral blood, sampled after recovery from COVID-19. The CDR3 spells CASSPGQASSYEQYF. In nucleotides, the CDR3 is TGTGCCAGCAGCCCAGGTCAGGCCAGCTCCTACGAGCAGTACTTC.